Sequencing of this TCR beta chain was carried out in a study of blood T cell repertoires in COVID-19. Turning to the study itself: Specimens from acute and convalescent COVID-19 originated in the United States, Italy and Spain. PBMCs, B-cell-depleted T cells, or T cells provided the cDNA or gDNA that made up the material.

V was trimmed by 7 bases and J by 5 bases, leaving 8 bases between them. This CDR3 spans 11 amino acids. The germline gives CDR1 LGHDT, CDR2 YNNKEL (reference sequence). Authors' data handling: By means of reference gene primer amplification, nucleated cell counts were estimated. Generated by immunoSEQ multiplex PCR, the TCRdb table keeps only in-frame clones and is missing some. The DNA gave D and trimming, while V, J and clone size come from that table. Altogether roughly 49,000 clones are present, around 82% being singletons, with the ten largest covering roughly 6.2%. This clonotype originated in a woman aged 80 or over with acute or convalescent COVID-19. The chain is built from TRBV3-1 (or the pseudogene TRBV3-2) and TRBJ2-5; D gene ambiguous. The specimen sequenced was peripheral blood. The CDR3 protein is CASTRGETQYF. CDR3 in DNA: TGTGCCAGCACCAGAGGCGAGACCCAGTACTTC.